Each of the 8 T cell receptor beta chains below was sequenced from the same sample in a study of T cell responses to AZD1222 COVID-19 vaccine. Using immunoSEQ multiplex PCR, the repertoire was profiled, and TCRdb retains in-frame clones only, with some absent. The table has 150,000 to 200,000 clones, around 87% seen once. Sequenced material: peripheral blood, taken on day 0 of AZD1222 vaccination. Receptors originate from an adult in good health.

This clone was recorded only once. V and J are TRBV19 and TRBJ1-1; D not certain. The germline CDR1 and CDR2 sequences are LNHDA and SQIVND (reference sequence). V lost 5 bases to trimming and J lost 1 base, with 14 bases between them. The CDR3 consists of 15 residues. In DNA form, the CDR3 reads TGTGCCAGTAGTCCGAGCGGTCCCAAGAACACTGAAGCTTTCTTT. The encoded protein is CASSPSGPKNTEAFF.

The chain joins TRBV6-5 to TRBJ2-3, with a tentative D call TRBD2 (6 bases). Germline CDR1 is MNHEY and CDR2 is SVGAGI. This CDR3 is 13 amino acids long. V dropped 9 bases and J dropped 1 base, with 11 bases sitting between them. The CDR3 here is CASGLRRTDTQYF. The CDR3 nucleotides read TGTGCCAGTGGACTAAGGCGCACAGATACGCAGTATTTT.

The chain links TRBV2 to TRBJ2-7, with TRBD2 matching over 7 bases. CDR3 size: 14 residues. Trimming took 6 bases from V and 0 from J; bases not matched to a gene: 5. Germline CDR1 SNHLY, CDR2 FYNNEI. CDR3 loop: CASRELAYSYEQYF. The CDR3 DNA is TGTGCCAGCAGAGAACTAGCGTACTCCTACGAGCAGTACTTC.

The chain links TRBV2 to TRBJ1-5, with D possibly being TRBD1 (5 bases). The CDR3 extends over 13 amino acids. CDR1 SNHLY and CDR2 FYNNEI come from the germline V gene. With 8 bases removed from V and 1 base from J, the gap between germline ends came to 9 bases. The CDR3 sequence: CASDGQSNQPQHF. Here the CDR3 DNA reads TGTGCCAGCGATGGACAAAGCAATCAGCCCCAGCATTTT.

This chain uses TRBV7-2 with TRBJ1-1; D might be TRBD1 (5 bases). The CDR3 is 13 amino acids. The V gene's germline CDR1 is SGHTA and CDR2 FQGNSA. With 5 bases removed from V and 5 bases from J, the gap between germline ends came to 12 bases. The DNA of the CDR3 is TGTGCCAGCAGCCAGTACAGGTTAACTGAAGCTTTCTTT. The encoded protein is CASSQYRLTEAFF.

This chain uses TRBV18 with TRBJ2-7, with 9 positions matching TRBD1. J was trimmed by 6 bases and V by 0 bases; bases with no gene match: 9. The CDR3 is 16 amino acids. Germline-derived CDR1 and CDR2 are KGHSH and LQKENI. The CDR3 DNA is TGTGCCAGCTCACCACCGCGGGGGACAGGGAAGCCCGAGCAGTACTTC. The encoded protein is CASSPPRGTGKPEQYF.

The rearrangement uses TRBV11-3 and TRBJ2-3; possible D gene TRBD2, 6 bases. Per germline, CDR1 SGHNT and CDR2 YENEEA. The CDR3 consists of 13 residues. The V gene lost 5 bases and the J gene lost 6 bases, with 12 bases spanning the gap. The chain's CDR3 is CASSLRERDTQYF. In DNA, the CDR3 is TGTGCCAGCAGCCTCCGGGAGCGGGATACGCAGTATTTT.

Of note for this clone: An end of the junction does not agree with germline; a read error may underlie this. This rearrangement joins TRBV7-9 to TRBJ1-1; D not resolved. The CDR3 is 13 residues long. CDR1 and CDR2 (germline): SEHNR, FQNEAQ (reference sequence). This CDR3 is CASRLGRNTEAFF. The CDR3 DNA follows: TGTGCCAGCAGATTAGGGCGGAACACTGAAGCTTTCTTT.